The text below deals with one T cell receptor beta chain. Antigen: not known. This entry belongs to a study of OX40 agonist ivuxolimab in advanced cancers. On the study more broadly: Patients took ivuxolimab, an agonistic anti-OX40 (CD134) antibody.

TCRdb's table, derived via immunoSEQ multiplex PCR, lists solely in-frame clones and lacks some. Among some 86,000 clones listed, about 89% were seen once. Study results and caveats: Several nonresponders also turned out to have low normalized T-cell clonal expansion. Among the lowest peripheral clonal expansion occurred in 0.1-3.0 mg/kg partial responders.

The TCR was taken from an adult with an advanced solid tumor such as melanoma, head and neck, liver or kidney cancer. This material consisted of CD4+ or CD8+ T cells sorted from blood, taken in a trial of the OX40 agonist ivuxolimab.

The CDR3 DNA is TGTGCCAGCAGCCTGGGGACAGGACAATTCTATGGCTACACCTTC. It codes for CASSLGTGQFYGYTF. The chain uses TRBV7-9 and TRBJ1-2; TRBD1 aligns across 8 bases. There are 15 residues in the CDR3. Losses at the gene ends were 5 bases for V and 4 bases for J; bases not matched to a gene: 9. Looked up from germline, CDR1 is SEHNR and CDR2 is FQNEAQ (reference sequence).